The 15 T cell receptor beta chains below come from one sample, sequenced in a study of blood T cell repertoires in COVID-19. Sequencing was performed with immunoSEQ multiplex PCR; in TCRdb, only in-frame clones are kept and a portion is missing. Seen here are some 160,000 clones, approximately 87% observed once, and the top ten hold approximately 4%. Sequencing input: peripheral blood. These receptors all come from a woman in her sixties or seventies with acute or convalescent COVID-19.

DNA of the CDR3: TGCAGCGTTGCGACAGGGCTGGTGGCCAACGTCCTGACTTTC. It yields the protein CSVATGLVANVLTF. The chain couples TRBV29-1 to TRBJ2-6; 7 positions match TRBD1. CDR3 length: 14 residues. Germline-derived CDR1 and CDR2 are SQVTM and ANQGSEA. V lost 4 bases and J lost 6; bases outside the gene matches: 6.

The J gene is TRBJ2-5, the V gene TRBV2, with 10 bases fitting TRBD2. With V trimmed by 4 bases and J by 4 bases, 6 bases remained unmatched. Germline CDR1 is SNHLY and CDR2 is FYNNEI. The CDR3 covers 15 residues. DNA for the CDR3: TGTGCCAGCAGTGTGGGGCTAGCGGGAGTAGAGACCCAGTACTTC. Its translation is CASSVGLAGVETQYF.

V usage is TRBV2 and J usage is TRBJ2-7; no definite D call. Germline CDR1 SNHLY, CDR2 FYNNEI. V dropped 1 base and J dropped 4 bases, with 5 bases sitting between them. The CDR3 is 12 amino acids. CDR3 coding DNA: TGTGCCAGCAGTGAAGGTCGGTACGAGCAGTACTTC. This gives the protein CASSEGRYEQYF. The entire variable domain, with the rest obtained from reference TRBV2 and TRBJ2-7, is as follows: EPEVTQTPSHQVTQMGQEVILRCVPISNHLYFYWYRQILGQKVEFLVSFYNNEISEKSEIFDDQFSVERPDGSNFTLKIRSTKLEDSAMYFCASSEGRYEQYFGPGTRLTVT.

CDR3 in DNA: TGTGCCATCAGACCACACACAGTTAACTATGGCTACACCTTC. As protein: CAIRPHTVNYGYTF. The gene calls are TRBV10-3 and TRBJ1-2, with D unresolved. The CDR3 contains 14 residues. CDR1 and CDR2 from the germline V gene are ENHRY and SYGVKD. Trimming left V 6 bases short and J 1 base short, with 12 bases between.

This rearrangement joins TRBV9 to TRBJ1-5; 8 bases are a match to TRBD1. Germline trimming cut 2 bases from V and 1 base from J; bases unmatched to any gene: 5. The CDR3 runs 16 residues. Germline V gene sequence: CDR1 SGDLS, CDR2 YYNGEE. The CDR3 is CASSVRQGLSNQPQHF. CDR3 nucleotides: TGTGCCAGCAGCGTTCGACAGGGGTTGAGCAATCAGCCCCAGCATTTT.

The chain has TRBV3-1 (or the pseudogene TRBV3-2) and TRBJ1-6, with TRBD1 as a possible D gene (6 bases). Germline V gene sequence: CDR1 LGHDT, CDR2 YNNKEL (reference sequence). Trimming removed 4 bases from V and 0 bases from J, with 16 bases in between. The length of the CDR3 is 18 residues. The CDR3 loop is CASSPATGSLSYNSPLHF. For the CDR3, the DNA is TGTGCCAGCAGCCCCGCCACAGGGTCCCTCTCCTATAATTCACCCCTCCACTTT.

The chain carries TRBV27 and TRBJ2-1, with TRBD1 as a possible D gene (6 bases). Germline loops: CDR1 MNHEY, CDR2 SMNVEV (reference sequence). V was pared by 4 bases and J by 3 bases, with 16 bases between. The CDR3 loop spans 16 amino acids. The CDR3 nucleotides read TGTGCCAGCAGTTCCTACCGGCAGGGGAACTACAATGAGCAGTTCTTC. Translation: CASSSYRQGNYNEQFF.

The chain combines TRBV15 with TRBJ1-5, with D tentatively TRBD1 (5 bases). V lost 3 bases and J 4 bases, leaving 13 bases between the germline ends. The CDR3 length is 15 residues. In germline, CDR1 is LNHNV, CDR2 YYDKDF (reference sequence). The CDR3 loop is CATSSSGSGNQPQHF. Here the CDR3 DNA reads TGTGCCACCAGCAGCAGCGGGTCAGGGAATCAGCCCCAGCATTTT.

Here the CDR3 reads CASSTGGGLGNQPQHF. The CDR3 DNA sequence: TGTGCCAGTAGTACCGGGGGTGGTTTGGGCAATCAGCCCCAGCATTTT. This chain uses TRBV19 with TRBJ1-5, with D possibly matching TRBD1 (5 bases). The germline V and J ends were trimmed by 4 bases and 2 bases, with 15 bases remaining between them. CDR1 is LNHDA and CDR2 is SQIVND in the germline V gene (reference sequence). The CDR3 loop spans 16 amino acids.

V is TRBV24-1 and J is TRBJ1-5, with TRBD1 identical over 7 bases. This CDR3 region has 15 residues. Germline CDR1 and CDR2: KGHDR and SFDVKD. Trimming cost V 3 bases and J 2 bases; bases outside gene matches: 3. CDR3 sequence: CATSDGQAGNQPQHF. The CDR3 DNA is TGTGCCACCAGTGATGGACAGGCCGGCAATCAGCCCCAGCATTTT.

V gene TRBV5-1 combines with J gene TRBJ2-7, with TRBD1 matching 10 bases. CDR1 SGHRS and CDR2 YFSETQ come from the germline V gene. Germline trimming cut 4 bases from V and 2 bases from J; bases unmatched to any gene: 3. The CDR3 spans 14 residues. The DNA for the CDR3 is TGCGCCAGCAGCGGGACAGGGGATCCCTACGAGCAGTACTTC. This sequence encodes CASSGTGDPYEQYF.

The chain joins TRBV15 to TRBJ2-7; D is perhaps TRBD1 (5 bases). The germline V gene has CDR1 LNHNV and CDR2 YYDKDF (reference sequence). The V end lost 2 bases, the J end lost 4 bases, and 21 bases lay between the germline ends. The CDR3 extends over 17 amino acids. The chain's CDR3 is CATSRKTQGGIPYEQYF. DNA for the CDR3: TGTGCCACCAGCAGAAAAACTCAGGGCGGCATCCCTTACGAGCAGTACTTC. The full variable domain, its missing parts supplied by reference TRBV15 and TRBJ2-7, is DAMVIQNPRYQVTQFGKPVTLSCSQTLNHNVMYWYQQKSSQAPKLLFHYYDKDFNNEADTPDNFQSRRPNTSFCFLDIRSPGLGDTAMYLCATSRKTQGGIPYEQYFGPGTRLTVT.

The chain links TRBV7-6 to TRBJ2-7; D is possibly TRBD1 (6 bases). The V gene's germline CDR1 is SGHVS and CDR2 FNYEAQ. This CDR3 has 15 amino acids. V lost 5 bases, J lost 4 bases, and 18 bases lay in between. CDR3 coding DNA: TGTGCCAGCAGCCCGCGACAGGATAGGGTGTACGAGCAGTACTTC. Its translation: CASSPRQDRVYEQYF.

DNA of the CDR3: TGTGCCAGCTCACCAGCCGGGACAGGGCAGTCCACTGAAGCTTTCTTT. Protein product: CASSPAGTGQSTEAFF. The chain combines TRBV18 with TRBJ1-1, with 9 positions matching TRBD1. This CDR3 region has 16 residues. V gave up 2 bases and J gave up 4 bases; unmatched junction bases: 8. Germline V lookup: CDR1 KGHSH, CDR2 LQKENI.

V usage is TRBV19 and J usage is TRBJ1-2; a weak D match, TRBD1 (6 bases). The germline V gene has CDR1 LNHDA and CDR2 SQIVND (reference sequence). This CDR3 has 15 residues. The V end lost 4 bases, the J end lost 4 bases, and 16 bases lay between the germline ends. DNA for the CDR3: TGTGCCAGTAGTACCATCCGTGGGGGCTCCTATGGCTACACCTTC. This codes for CASSTIRGGSYGYTF.